This TCR beta chain was sequenced for a study of blood T cell repertoires in COVID-19 (TCRdb year 2020). General notes on the study: Collaborator samples came from the United States, Italy and Spain and covered acute and convalescent phases of COVID-19. The prospective study material was composed of cDNA or gDNA derived from T cells, B-cell-depleted T cells, or PBMCs. The dataset comprised deeply sampled blood TCRbeta repertoires from subjects exposed to, actively infected with, or recovered from COVID-19. The repertoires were released in a freely available public database intended as a resource for research on the immune response to SARS-CoV-2. The samples were drawn from the first 160 participants of the ongoing ImmuneRACE study and from about 1,200 subjects provided by 6 global collaborators. The sample metadata nearly always contained a de-identified subject ID, COVID-19 status, age in years and sex. Where available, HLA class I and class II types were obtained from metadata supplied by the sample provider rather than from assay-based typing. What the research found in general, with its limitations: The amount of clinical and demographic metadata varied by source and participant and was provided uncurated.

In the case of this clone: The target of this receptor is not known. Base quality data are lacking; no much larger clone is found one base away.

Whole blood was collected in K2EDTA tubes by collaborating institutions according to the institutions' own protocols. For TCRbeta analysis, collaborators shipped samples in one of three forms: frozen whole blood, isolated PBMCs, or DNA extracted from either of those sample types. From its cysteine to its phenylalanine, the CDR3 spans 15 amino acids. CDR3 DNA is the only sequence kept; it has 45 bases, read in frame from the first base. For CDR1 and CDR2, the germline V gene lists SNHLY and FYNNEI. The V end loses 10 bases and the J end loses 4 bases, and a stretch of 21 bases separates them. The immunoSEQ Assay, a bias-controlled multiplex PCR, was used to amplify TCRbeta CDR3 regions from genomic DNA. From the authors' description of their analysis: The number of nucleated cells in each sample was estimated by amplification of reference gene primers within the assay. Sequence reads were collapsed and filtered to measure the absolute abundance of every unique TCRbeta CDR3 rearrangement. For each sample, productive Simpson clonality was calculated as the square root of Simpson's diversity index across productive rearrangements. Entries here come from immuneACCESS through TCRdb and include only in-frame sequences with V and J called. Some clones fail to appear in such tables; in the studies checked, an unresolved V gene covers under half of the shortfall, and the cause of the remainder is unknown. V, J and clone size reflect that table, while D and trimming were determined from the DNA. This sample is represented by more than 150,000 clones; 90% of them were singletons. The top ten clonotypes cover about 0.66% of the sample.

The chain is encoded by TRBV2 joined to TRBJ2-3; TRBD2 is possibly the D segment (6 matching bases). Sequencing was done on a sample of peripheral blood. This TCR derives from a man aged 50-59 years with acute or convalescent COVID-19. The CDR3 region reads CANLPRDWSADTQYF. The bases read TGTGCCAACCTCCCCCGGGACTGGAGCGCAGATACGCAGTATTTT.